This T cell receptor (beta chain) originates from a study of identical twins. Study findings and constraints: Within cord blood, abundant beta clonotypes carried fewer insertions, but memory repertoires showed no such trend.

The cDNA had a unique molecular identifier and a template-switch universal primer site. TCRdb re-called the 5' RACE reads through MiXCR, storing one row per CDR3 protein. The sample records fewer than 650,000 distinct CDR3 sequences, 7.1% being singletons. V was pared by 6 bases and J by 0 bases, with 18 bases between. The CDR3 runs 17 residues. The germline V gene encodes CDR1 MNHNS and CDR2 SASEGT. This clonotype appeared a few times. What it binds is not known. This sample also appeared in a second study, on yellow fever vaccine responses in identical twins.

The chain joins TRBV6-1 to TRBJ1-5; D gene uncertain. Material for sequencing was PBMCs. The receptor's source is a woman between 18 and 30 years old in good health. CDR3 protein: CASSSNPLGYSNQPQHF. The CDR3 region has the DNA TGTGCCAGCAGCTCTAACCCCCTGGGATATAGCAATCAGCCCCAGCATTTT.